The 19 T cell receptor beta chains given below trace back to one sample, sequenced in a study of blood T cell repertoires in COVID-19. Only in-frame clones appear in the TCRdb table, and some are missing; sequencing was by immunoSEQ multiplex PCR. The table records over 120,000 clones, more than 75% of them present only once. Specimen: peripheral blood. These receptors were collected from a man aged 50-59 years who had recovered from COVID-19.

V and J are TRBV5-6 and TRBJ2-5; 9 nucleotides agree with TRBD1. The V and J ends lost 3 bases and 4 bases, in that order; junction bases with no gene match: 4. Germline-derived CDR1 and CDR2 are SGHDT and YYEEEE. This CDR3 region has 14 residues. This CDR3 is CASSSGTGRETQYF. The CDR3 DNA sequence: TGTGCCAGCAGCTCCGGGACAGGGAGAGAGACCCAGTACTTC.

The chain joins TRBV29-1 to TRBJ1-1; 7 bases are a match to TRBD1. The germline V gene encodes CDR1 SQVTM and CDR2 ANQGSEA. Trimming removed 4 bases from V and 1 base from J; junction bases left unmatched: 6. The CDR3 runs 14 residues. Here the CDR3 DNA reads TGCAGCGTTGTCCCTGACAGGGAGAACACTGAAGCTTTCTTT. As protein: CSVVPDRENTEAFF.

The V and J genes are TRBV11-1 and TRBJ1-1; D not resolved. The length of the CDR3 is 13 residues. V was pared by 4 bases and J by 3 bases, with 9 bases between. Germline CDR1 is SGHAT and CDR2 is FQDESV (reference sequence). For the CDR3, the DNA is TGTGCCAGCAGCTCCCGGAGTGACACTGAAGCTTTCTTT. Residues: CASSSRSDTEAFF.

The chain links TRBV2 to TRBJ1-4, with D unclear. Trimming removed 3 bases from V and 7 bases from J, with 6 bases in between. This CDR3 region has 12 residues. Germline lookup yields CDR1 SNHLY and CDR2 FYNNEI. The CDR3 DNA is TGTGCCAGCAGTGAGGGAGCTGAAAAACTGTTTTTT. Translation gives CASSEGAEKLFF.

The rearrangement joins TRBV11-1 to TRBJ1-1; the match to TRBD1 covers 9 bases. Germline CDR1 reads SGHAT; CDR2 reads FQDESV (reference sequence). There are 14 residues in the CDR3. The V segment lost 4 bases and the J segment 0 bases; nucleotides outside the gene matches: 0. Here the CDR3 reads CASSWDRVNTEAFF. The CDR3 region has the DNA TGTGCCAGCAGCTGGGACAGGGTGAACACTGAAGCTTTCTTT.

The V gene is TRBV5-1, the J gene TRBJ1-4; D is perhaps TRBD1 (5 bases). With 3 bases removed from V and 10 bases from J, the gap between germline ends came to 19 bases. The CDR3 has 15 amino acids. CDR1 and CDR2 (germline): SGHRS, YFSETQ. The CDR3 protein is CASSSVTDSAGKLFF. CDR3 nucleotides: TGCGCCAGCAGCTCCGTGACAGACTCAGCGGGAAAACTGTTTTTT.

The sample holds one count of this clone. The gene calls are TRBV7-8 and TRBJ1-6; 7 nucleotides line up with TRBD1. Per germline, CDR1 SGHVS and CDR2 FQNEAQ. J was trimmed by 9 bases and V by 2 bases; bases with no gene match: 10. The CDR3 consists of 16 residues. This CDR3 is CASSLTRQGTGSPLHF. As DNA, the CDR3 is TGTGCCAGCAGCTTAACACGACAGGGAACGGGTTCACCCCTCCACTTT.

The J gene is TRBJ2-1, the V gene TRBV11-1, with 11 bases that match TRBD2. Germline-derived CDR1 and CDR2 are SGHAT and FQDESV (reference sequence). The CDR3 has 16 amino acids. After removal of 4 bases from V and 3 bases from J, the junction contained 5 bases not matched to a gene. The CDR3, as DNA: TGTGCCAGCAGCTCTACGGGGACTAGCGGCTACAATGAGCAGTTCTTC. Translating it yields CASSSTGTSGYNEQFF.

The chain couples TRBV24-1 to TRBJ1-5; 9 positions agree with TRBD1. V was pared by 4 bases and J by 5 bases, with 5 bases of the junction left unmatched. Germline CDR1 is KGHDR and CDR2 is SFDVKD. This CDR3 spans 15 amino acids. CDR3 sequence reads: CATSEGGQGDQPQHF. The CDR3 coding sequence is TGTGCCACCAGTGAAGGGGGACAGGGCGATCAGCCCCAGCATTTT.

This rearrangement joins TRBV9 to TRBJ2-1; 11 bases agree with TRBD2. This CDR3 has 20 residues. The trim removed 3 bases at V and 3 bases at J, leaving 17 bases unmatched. Germline-derived CDR1 and CDR2 are SGDLS and YYNGEE. CDR3 in amino acids: CASSDGHDPQTSGDYNEQFF. The CDR3 region has the DNA TGTGCCAGCAGCGACGGACATGATCCCCAGACTAGCGGGGACTACAATGAGCAGTTCTTC.

The chain recombines TRBV7-8 with TRBJ1-4; D remains ambiguous. This CDR3 contains 14 residues. Germline lookup yields CDR1 SGHVS and CDR2 FQNEAQ. The ends were cut back, 5 bases at V and 3 bases at J, with 10 bases in the middle. The CDR3 DNA is TGTGCCAGCAGCCGAACAGATTCTAATGAAAAACTGTTTTTT. Amino acids: CASSRTDSNEKLFF.

The chain employs TRBV7-2 and TRBJ2-5; possibly TRBD2 for D (6 bases). This CDR3 has 15 amino acids. V was pared by 5 bases and J by 5 bases, with 18 bases between. Germline CDR1 reads SGHTA; CDR2 reads FQGNSA. The DNA of the CDR3 is TGTGCCAGCAGCCTCTCCAGCTCCCGGGGGGAGACCCAGTACTTC. It translates to CASSLSSSRGETQYF. The complete variable domain, with remaining parts taken from reference TRBV7-2 and TRBJ2-5, reads GAGVSQSPSNKVTEKGKDVELRCDPISGHTALYWYRQSLGQGLEFLIYFQGNSAPDKSGLPSDRFSAERTGGSVSTLTIQRTQQEDSAVYLCASSLSSSRGETQYFGPGTRLLVL.

This sequence joins TRBV6-1 and TRBJ1-2; the D gene is possibly TRBD1 (6 bases). The germline V gene encodes CDR1 MNHNS and CDR2 SASEGT. Trimming stripped 2 bases from V and 3 bases from J, with 16 bases between. This CDR3 contains 16 residues. CDR3 protein: CASSEFNGGAYYGYTF. CDR3 in DNA: TGTGCCAGCAGTGAATTTAATGGGGGGGCCTACTATGGCTACACCTTC.

J is TRBJ1-1 and V is TRBV11-2; D is ambiguous. This CDR3 region has 12 residues. The ends were cut back, 5 bases at V and 0 bases at J, with 4 bases in the middle. Germline-derived CDR1 and CDR2 are SGHAT and FQNNGV. CDR3 residues: CASSQMNTEAFF. The CDR3 nucleotides are TGTGCCAGCAGCCAGATGAACACTGAAGCTTTCTTT.

V is TRBV3-1 (or the pseudogene TRBV3-2) and J is TRBJ2-2; tentative D call: TRBD2 (6 bases). Germline V gives CDR1 LGHDT, CDR2 YNNKEL (reference sequence). The CDR3 spans 15 residues. Deletions cut 3 bases from V and 3 bases from J, with 11 bases between. The CDR3 DNA follows: TGTGCCAGCAGCCAGGGACTCCTACACACCGGGGAGCTGTTTTTT. Residues: CASSQGLLHTGELFF.

The CDR3 DNA sequence: TGTGCCAGCAGCTTGGCCAAGGGGCAGATGACTGAAGCTTTCTTT. Translation: CASSLAKGQMTEAFF. The chain uses TRBV5-4 and TRBJ1-1, with D possibly TRBD1 on 5 matching bases. Germline V gene sequence: CDR1 SGHNT, CDR2 YYREEE (reference sequence). Trimming shortened V by 0 bases and J by 5 bases, and 14 bases separated the two germline ends. The CDR3 length is 15 residues.

CDR3 DNA: TGTGCCAGCAGACAGACTAGCGGGGCCCCGTACGAGCAGTACTTC. The encoded protein is CASRQTSGAPYEQYF. This sequence joins TRBV11-3 and TRBJ2-7, with 11 nucleotides matching TRBD2. There are 15 residues in the CDR3. With 6 bases clipped from V and 4 bases from J, the junction kept 8 bases outside the gene matches. Germline-derived CDR1 and CDR2 are SGHNT and YENEEA.

The J gene is TRBJ1-5, the V gene TRBV15; D ambiguous. Germline CDR1 and CDR2: LNHNV and YYDKDF (reference sequence). The length of the CDR3 is 12 residues. Trimming took 4 bases from V and 4 from J, leaving 5 bases between them. CDR3 coding DNA: TGTGCCACCAGCAACTCAAATCAGCCCCAGCATTTT. Its translation: CATSNSNQPQHF.

In DNA, the CDR3 is TGTGCCAGCAGTTCTCAGATTAACTATGGCTACACCTTC. Translating gives CASSSQINYGYTF. The chain links TRBV6-2 or TRBV6-3 to TRBJ1-2; no clear D. The CDR3 runs to 13 residues. Trimming removed 4 bases from V and 1 base from J, with 7 bases in between. Germline V gene lookup returns CDR1 MNHEY and CDR2 SVGEGT.